This TCR beta chain was sequenced in a study of neurological immune-mediated disorders. Study-wide results and caveats: No clinical or MRI feature was associated with the multiple sclerosis repertoire cluster.

In this sample, this clonotype turned up a few times. Its antigen is currently unknown. Trimming took off 0 bases at V and 8 bases at J, with 14 bases between the two ends. Germline CDR1 and CDR2: SGHDT and YYEEEE. There are 14 residues in the CDR3. cDNA synthesis was performed by 5'RACE with 10-nucleotide random UMIs. In TCRdb, the 5' RACE reads were re-called with MiXCR into one record per CDR3 protein. This repertoire shows 20,000 or so distinct CDR3 sequences, roughly 2.5% found once; its top ten account for under 7%. The sequencing sample was made of PBMCs. The TCR comes from a woman aged 18-35 years with multiple sclerosis. J is TRBJ1-1 and V is TRBV5-6; D might be TRBD1 (5 bases). CDR3 DNA sequence: TGTGCCAGCAGCTTGGAAGGGGCTTTCCTAGAAGCTTTCTTT. Its translation: CASSLEGAFLEAFF.